The 3 T cell receptor beta chains given below trace back to one sample, sequenced in a study of cytomegalovirus exposure and HLA in healthy donors. 13 Jbeta primers and 60 Vbeta primers were used for the PCR. Method: immunoSEQ multiplex PCR; TCRdb's copy keeps in-frame clones and lacks some. The data hold 75,000 to 90,000 clones, with 75% to 80% observed a single time. The sample was PBMCs. Every receptor here comes from a man aged 35-49 years in good health and CMV-seronegative.

V and J are TRBV2 and TRBJ1-1, with D tentatively TRBD1 (5 bases). The length of the CDR3 is 14 residues. V lost 7 bases and J lost 3, with 15 bases in between. In germline, CDR1 is SNHLY, CDR2 FYNNEI. The CDR3 here is CASTDGGLDTEAFF. Written as DNA, the CDR3 is TGTGCCAGCACGGACGGGGGGTTGGACACTGAAGCTTTCTTT.

This clone has just a few counts. The gene calls are TRBV11-2 and TRBJ2-1, with 7 positions matching TRBD2. CDR1 and CDR2 from the germline V gene are SGHAT and FQNNGV. The CDR3 runs 14 residues. J gave up 9 bases and V 5 bases, and 10 bases lay outside the gene matches. CDR3 sequence (DNA): TGTGCCAGCAGCCAGGAAGCTAGCGGAGCTGAGCAGTTCTTC. It translates to CASSQEASGAEQFF.

The genes are TRBV29-1 and TRBJ2-2, with TRBD2 identical over 8 bases. The CDR3 consists of 16 residues. V trimming: 1 base; J trimming: 4 bases; junction bases outside the gene matches: 8. Per the germline V gene, CDR1 is SQVTM and CDR2 is ANQGSEA. This CDR3 is CSVEVRRGESTGELFF. The CDR3, as DNA: TGCAGCGTTGAAGTACGGCGGGGGGAGAGCACCGGGGAGCTGTTTTTT.